This TCR beta chain was documented in a study of cytomegalovirus exposure and HLA in healthy donors. Both 60 Vbeta primers and 13 Jbeta primers went into the PCR. Some clones are missing from TCRdb's copy, which holds only in-frame ones; the method was immunoSEQ multiplex PCR. Its clone listing holds some 110,000 clones. The CDR3 runs to 15 residues. The ends lost 5 bases at V and 12 bases at J; junction bases unmatched: 9. In germline, CDR1 is LNHDA, CDR2 SQIVND (reference sequence). Material for sequencing was PBMCs. The rearrangement joins TRBV19 to TRBJ2-1; TRBD2 matches 14 bases. The sequence was obtained from a man between 35 and 55 years old in good health and CMV-seropositive. The CDR3 DNA reads as TGTGCCAGTAGTGCCGGGACTAGCGGGGGACGTCTGCAGTTCTTC. Translating it yields CASSAGTSGGRLQFF.